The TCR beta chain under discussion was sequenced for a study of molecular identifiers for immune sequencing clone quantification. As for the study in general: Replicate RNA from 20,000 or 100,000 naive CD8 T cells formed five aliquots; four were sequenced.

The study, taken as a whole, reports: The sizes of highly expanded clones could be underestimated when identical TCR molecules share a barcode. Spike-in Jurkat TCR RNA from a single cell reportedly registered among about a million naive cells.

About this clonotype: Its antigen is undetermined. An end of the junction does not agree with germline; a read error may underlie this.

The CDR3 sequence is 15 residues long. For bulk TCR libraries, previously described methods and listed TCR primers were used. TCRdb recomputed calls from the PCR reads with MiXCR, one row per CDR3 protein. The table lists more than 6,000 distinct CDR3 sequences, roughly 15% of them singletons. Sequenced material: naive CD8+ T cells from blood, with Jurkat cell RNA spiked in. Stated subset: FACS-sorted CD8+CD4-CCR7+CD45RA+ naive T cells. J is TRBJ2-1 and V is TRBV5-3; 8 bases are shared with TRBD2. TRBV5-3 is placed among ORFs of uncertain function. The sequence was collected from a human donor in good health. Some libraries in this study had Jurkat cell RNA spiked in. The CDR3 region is CASSSSGSSYNEQFF. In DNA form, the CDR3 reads TGTGCCAGCAGCTCAAGCGGGAGTTCCTACAATGAGCAGTTCTTC.